These 19 T cell receptor beta chains were sequenced from one sample in a study of cytomegalovirus exposure and HLA in healthy donors. PCR involved 60 Vbeta and 13 Jbeta primers. Clones were sequenced by immunoSEQ multiplex PCR, and TCRdb holds only the in-frame ones, with some missing. The sample includes around 160,000 clones, roughly 80% of them seen just once. The material sequenced was PBMCs. All receptors come from a man in his fifties in good health and CMV-seropositive.

This chain uses TRBV4-3 with TRBJ1-2; D may be TRBD1 (6 bases). V was clipped by 4 bases and J by 7 bases, with 22 bases between them. The germline CDR1 and CDR2 sequences are LGHNA and YSLEER. The CDR3 extends over 16 amino acids. The DNA for the CDR3 is TGCGCCAGCAGCCCAAGGTATGAACAGGGATCCGGTGGCTACACCTTC. Protein: CASSPRYEQGSGGYTF.

J is TRBJ2-1 and V is TRBV7-2, with TRBD2 identical over 8 bases. With V trimmed by 1 base and J by 7 bases, 9 bases remained unmatched. Germline-derived CDR1 and CDR2 are SGHTA and FQGNSA. The CDR3 covers 16 residues. CDR3 nucleotide sequence: TGTGCCAGCAGCTTAGTGGGGGGCGGGGGGTGGAATGAGCAGTTCTTC. It translates to CASSLVGGGGWNEQFF.

The chain recombines TRBV6-5 with TRBJ2-5, with D possibly being TRBD1 (6 bases). The end of the DNA is better explained by TRBJ2-7, so the J call may be wrong. Germline CDR1 MNHEY, CDR2 SVGAGI. CDR3 length equals 14 residues. The CDR3 DNA reads TGTGCCAGCAGTCCTCGACAGGTAGCCTACGAGCAGTACTTC. Its protein is CASSPRQVAYEQYF.

J is TRBJ2-7 and V is TRBV5-4; TRBD2 matches 10 bases. Germline V gene sequence: CDR1 SGHNT, CDR2 YYREEE (reference sequence). This CDR3 has 15 amino acids. J lost 0 bases, V lost 3 bases, and 3 bases had no gene match. CDR3 nucleotides: TGTGCCAGCAGCTCCGGGACTAGCGACTCCTACGAGCAGTACTTC. This translates into CASSSGTSDSYEQYF.

The chain uses TRBV28 and TRBJ1-5; TRBD1 might be the D (6 bases). CDR3 length equals 14 residues. Trimming removed 7 bases from V and 0 bases from J, with 10 bases in between. From germline, CDR1 is MDHEN and CDR2 SYDVKM. CDR3 loop: CASKWGHSNQPQHF. The CDR3 bases are TGTGCCAGCAAATGGGGGCATAGCAATCAGCCCCAGCATTTT.

V usage is TRBV6-6 and J usage is TRBJ2-2; D is unresolved. The CDR3 totals 15 residues. From germline, CDR1 is MNHNY and CDR2 SVGAGI (reference sequence). V lost 6 bases and J 8 bases, leaving 19 bases between the germline ends. For the CDR3, the DNA is TGTGCCAGCAGCCCGTCGATAGTCATAACGGGGGAGCTGTTTTTT. Translated, it gives CASSPSIVITGELFF.

J is TRBJ1-2 and V is TRBV5-1, with 8 bases that match TRBD1. Germline CDR1 SGHRS, CDR2 YFSETQ. Trimming removed 0 bases from V and 9 bases from J; junction bases left unmatched: 7. The CDR3 is 14 amino acids. CDR3 loop: CASSLGQGLFSYTF. In DNA form, the CDR3 reads TGCGCCAGCAGCTTGGGACAGGGGTTGTTCAGCTACACCTTC.

DNA of the CDR3: TGTGCCAGCAGCCCAACCCTTCGGGGACTAGCGGGGACTAGCACAGATACGCAGTATTTT. This gives the protein CASSPTLRGLAGTSTDTQYF. The gene calls are TRBV9 and TRBJ2-3; 13 bases are shared with TRBD2. The CDR3 has 20 residues. V lost 4 bases and J lost 0; bases outside the gene matches: 14. The germline V gene has CDR1 SGDLS and CDR2 YYNGEE.

The V gene is TRBV7-2, the J gene TRBJ1-1; a weak D match, TRBD1 (6 bases). Looked up from germline, CDR1 is SGHTA and CDR2 is FQGNSA. V lost 2 bases to trimming and J lost 11 bases, with 21 bases between them. The CDR3 has 15 residues. CDR3 sequence reads: CASSLRFWGGGGAFF. The CDR3 DNA sequence: TGTGCCAGCAGCTTAAGATTCTGGGGGGGCGGTGGGGCTTTCTTT. The variable domain in full, completed from reference TRBV7-2 and TRBJ1-1, reads GAGVSQSPSNKVTEKGKDVELRCDPISGHTALYWYRQSLGQGLEFLIYFQGNSAPDKSGLPSDRFSAERTGGSVSTLTIQRTQQEDSAVYLCASSLRFWGGGGAFFGQGTRLTVV.

V usage is TRBV4-2 and J usage is TRBJ1-2; the D is unclear. Trimming took off 0 bases at V and 8 bases at J, with 19 bases between the two ends. CDR1 is LGHNA and CDR2 is YNFKEQ in the germline V gene. CDR3 size: 16 residues. The CDR3 protein is CASSQDHQPVLRGYTF. In nucleotides, the CDR3 is TGTGCCAGCAGCCAAGATCATCAGCCGGTGTTGCGGGGCTACACCTTC.

This clone was picked up a small number of times. CDR3 protein: CASSQETSRQGSWGYTF. DNA of the CDR3: TGCGCCAGCAGCCAAGAAACTTCAAGACAGGGCAGTTGGGGCTACACCTTC. V usage is TRBV4-3 and J usage is TRBJ1-2, with 7 nucleotides matching TRBD1. Germline lookup yields CDR1 LGHNA and CDR2 YSLEER. This CDR3 spans 17 amino acids. V lost 0 bases, J lost 8 bases, and 15 bases stayed unmatched.

This clone was seen only a few times. The chain recombines TRBV5-4 with TRBJ1-5; D remains ambiguous. V was shortened by 0 bases and J by 4 bases, with 5 bases between the two germline ends. There are 13 residues in the CDR3. Germline V gene sequence: CDR1 SGHNT, CDR2 YYREEE (reference sequence). The CDR3, as DNA: TGTGCCAGCAGCTTGGACTGGAATCAGCCCCAGCATTTT. Translated, it gives CASSLDWNQPQHF. The full variable domain, its missing parts supplied by reference TRBV5-4 and TRBJ1-5, is ETGVTQSPTHLIKTRGQQVTLRCSSQSGHNTVSWYQQALGQGPQFIFQYYREEENGRGNFPPRFSGLQFPNYSSELNVNALELDDSALYLCASSLDWNQPQHFGDGTRLSIL.

As DNA, the CDR3 is TGCGCCAGCAGCCATGGGACAGACACCTACGAGCAGTACTTC. This translates into CASSHGTDTYEQYF. V usage is TRBV4-1 and J usage is TRBJ2-7, with 7 bases matching TRBD1. The CDR3 has 14 residues. The trim removed 3 bases at V and 2 bases at J, leaving 4 bases unmatched. From germline, CDR1 is MGHRA and CDR2 YSYEKL.

The rearrangement uses TRBV6-6 and TRBJ2-7; 12 nucleotides align to TRBD2. The length of the CDR3 is 16 residues. Per germline, CDR1 MNHNY and CDR2 SVGAGI (reference sequence). V lost 6 bases and J lost 1; bases outside the gene matches: 7. This CDR3 is CASRTSGTSGSYEQYF. The DNA for the CDR3 is TGTGCCAGCAGGACATCCGGGACTAGCGGGTCCTACGAGCAGTACTTC.

J is TRBJ2-4 and V is TRBV5-1, with TRBD1 matching 9 bases. Trimming took 3 bases from V and 9 from J; bases not matched to a gene: 10. Germline V lookup: CDR1 SGHRS, CDR2 YFSETQ. CDR3 length: 15 amino acids. As DNA, the CDR3 is TGCGCCAGCAGCTCCAACTCGGGACAGGGTGGCATTCAGTACTTC. Residues: CASSSNSGQGGIQYF.

This clone was observed a few times. This chain uses TRBV18 with TRBJ2-7; TRBD2 matches at 9 bases. Germline values: CDR1 KGHSH, CDR2 LQKENI. V was clipped by 1 base and J by 6 bases; unmatched bases: 16. The CDR3 totals 18 residues. CDR3 sequence (DNA): TGTGCCAGCTCACCACGGCGCCTAGCGGGGTTACGGGTTACCGAGCAGTACTTC. Translating gives CASSPRRLAGLRVTEQYF. Together with reference TRBV18 and TRBJ2-7, the CDR3 gives the full variable domain: NAGVMQNPRHLVRRRGQEARLRCSPMKGHSHVYWYRQLPEEGLKFMVYLQKENIIDESGMPKERFSAEFPKEGPSILRIQQVVRGDSAAYFCASSPRRLAGLRVTEQYFGPGTRLTVT.

The genes are TRBV7-2 and TRBJ1-1; 7 nucleotides align to TRBD1. The CDR3 consists of 14 residues. Germline V gene data show CDR1 as SGHTA and CDR2 as FQGNSA. Trimming took 5 bases from V and 4 from J; bases not matched to a gene: 7. The DNA of the CDR3 is TGTGCCAGCAGCACCCTGACAGGGCTCACTGAAGCTTTCTTT. Translation gives CASSTLTGLTEAFF.

This rearrangement joins TRBV2 to TRBJ2-1, with TRBD2 identical over 13 bases. The CDR3 runs 16 residues. J lost 4 bases, V lost 4 bases, and 4 bases had no gene match. CDR1 is SNHLY, CDR2 FYNNEI, per germline. As DNA, the CDR3 is TGTGCCAGCAGTGCGACTAGCGGGGGGTTGTACAATGAGCAGTTCTTC. Its protein product is CASSATSGGLYNEQFF.

The V and J genes are TRBV5-1 and TRBJ2-5; D gene ambiguous. Germline assignment: CDR1 SGHRS and CDR2 YFSETQ. Deletions cut 4 bases from V and 1 base from J, with 11 bases between. The CDR3 is made up of 14 amino acids. The CDR3 region has the DNA TGCGCCAGCAGCGCGTTATTTACCCAAGAGACCCAGTACTTC. Residues: CASSALFTQETQYF.